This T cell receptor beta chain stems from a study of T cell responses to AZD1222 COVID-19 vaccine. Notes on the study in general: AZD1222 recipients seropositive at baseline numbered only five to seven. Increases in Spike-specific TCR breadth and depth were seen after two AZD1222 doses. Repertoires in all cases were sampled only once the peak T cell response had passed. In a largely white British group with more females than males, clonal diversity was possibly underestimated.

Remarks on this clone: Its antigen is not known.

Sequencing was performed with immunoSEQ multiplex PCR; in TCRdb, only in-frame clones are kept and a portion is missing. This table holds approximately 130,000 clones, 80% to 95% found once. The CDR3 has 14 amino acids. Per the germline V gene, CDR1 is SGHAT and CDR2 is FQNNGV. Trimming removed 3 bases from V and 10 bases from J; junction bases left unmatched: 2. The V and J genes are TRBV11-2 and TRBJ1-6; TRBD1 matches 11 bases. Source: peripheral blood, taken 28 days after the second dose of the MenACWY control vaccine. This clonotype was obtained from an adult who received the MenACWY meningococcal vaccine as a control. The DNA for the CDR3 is TGTGCCAGCAGCTTGGACAGGGGGCGGTCACCCCTCCACTTT. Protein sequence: CASSLDRGRSPLHF. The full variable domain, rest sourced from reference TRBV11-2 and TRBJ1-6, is EAGVAQSPRYKIIEKRQSVAFWCNPISGHATLYWYQQILGQGPKLLIQFQNNGVVDDSQLPKDRFSAERLKGVDSTLKIQPAKLEDSAVYLCASSLDRGRSPLHFGNGTRLTVT.